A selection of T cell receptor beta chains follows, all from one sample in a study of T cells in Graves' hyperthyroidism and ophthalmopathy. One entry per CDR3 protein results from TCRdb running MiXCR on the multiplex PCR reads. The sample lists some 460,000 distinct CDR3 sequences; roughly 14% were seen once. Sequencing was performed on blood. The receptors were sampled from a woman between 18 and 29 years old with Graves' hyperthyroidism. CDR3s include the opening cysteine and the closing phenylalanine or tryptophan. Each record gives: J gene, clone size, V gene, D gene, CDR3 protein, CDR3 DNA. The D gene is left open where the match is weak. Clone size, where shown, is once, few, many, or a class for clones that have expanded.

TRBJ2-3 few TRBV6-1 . CATGWGEHTDTQYF TGTGCCACCGGGTGGGGTGAACACACAGATACGCAGTATTTT
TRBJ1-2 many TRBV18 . CASSPYSMSGVRGYTF TGTGCCAGCTCACCATATTCTATGTCAGGGGTTCGTGGCTACACCTTC
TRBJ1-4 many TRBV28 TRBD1 CASSSPGQGEKLFF TGTGCCAGCAGTTCCCCCGGACAGGGGGAAAAACTGTTTTTT
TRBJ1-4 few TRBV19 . CAGSIGGRVNEKLFF TGTGCCGGTAGTATAGGAGGCAGGGTGAATGAAAAACTGTTTTTT
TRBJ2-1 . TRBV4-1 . CASSPGTRLQVNEQFF TGCGCCAGCTCCCCCGGGACTCGCCTACAGGTCAATGAGCAGTTCTTC
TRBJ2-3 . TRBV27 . CASNADPAGFTDTQYF TGTGCCAGCAATGCAGATCCGGCGGGATTCACAGATACGCAGTATTTT
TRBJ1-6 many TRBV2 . CASTPRGVARSPLHF TGTGCCAGCACCCCGAGGGGGGTCGCAAGGTCACCCCTCCACTTT
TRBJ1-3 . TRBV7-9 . CASSPSGQISGNTIYF TGTGCCAGCAGCCCAAGCGGGCAGATCTCTGGAAACACCATATATTTT
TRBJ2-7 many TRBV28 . CASTPSSRETYEQYF TGTGCCAGCACCCCCTCGAGCAGGGAGACCTACGAGCAGTACTTC
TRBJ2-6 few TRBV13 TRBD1 CASSVGQGANVLTF TGTGCCAGCAGCGTGGGACAGGGGGCCAACGTCCTGACTTTC
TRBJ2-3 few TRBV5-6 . CASSWTDWVSTDTQYF TGTGCCAGCAGCTGGACCGACTGGGTCAGCACAGATACGCAGTATTTT
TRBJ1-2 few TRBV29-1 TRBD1 CSVFSGGTVYGYTF TGCAGCGTTTTCTCAGGGGGCACTGTCTATGGCTACACCTTC
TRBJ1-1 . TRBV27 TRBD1 CASSLRGGGRQGAEAFF TGTGCCAGCAGTTTACGGGGGGGGGGTAGACAGGGGGCGGAGGCTTTCTTT
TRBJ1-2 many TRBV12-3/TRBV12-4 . CASGFRRGNRGYTF TGTGCCAGCGGGTTTCGACGGGGAAATCGGGGCTACACCTTC
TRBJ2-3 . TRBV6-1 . CASYYTDTQYF TGTGCCAGCTATTACACAGATACGCAGTATTTT
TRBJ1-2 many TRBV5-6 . CASSSTPGGYTF TGTGCCAGCAGCTCAACGCCGGGGGGCTACACCTTC
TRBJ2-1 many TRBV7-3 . CASSLTSASNEQFF TGTGCCAGCAGCTTAACGTCAGCCTCCAATGAGCAGTTCTTC
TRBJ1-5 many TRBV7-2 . CASSLFQGNQPQHF TGTGCCAGCAGCTTATTCCAGGGCAATCAGCCCCAGCATTTT
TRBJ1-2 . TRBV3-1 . CASSQDGGGPYGYTF TGTGCCAGCAGCCAAGATGGGGGGGGCCCCTATGGCTACACCTTC
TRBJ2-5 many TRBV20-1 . CSASDGRAGETQYF TGCAGTGCTAGCGATGGGAGAGCGGGCGAGACCCAGTACTTC
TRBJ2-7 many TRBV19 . CASSIVGGEQYF TGTGCCAGTAGTATAGTCGGTGGCGAGCAGTACTTC
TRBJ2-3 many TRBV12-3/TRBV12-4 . CASSLPSASTSTDTQYF TGTGCCAGCAGTCTCCCCAGCGCGTCAACTAGCACAGATACGCAGTATTTT
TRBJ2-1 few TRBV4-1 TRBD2 CASSLRLAGYDEQFF TGCGCCAGCAGCCTCCGACTAGCGGGGTACGATGAGCAGTTCTTC
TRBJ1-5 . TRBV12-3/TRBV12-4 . CASAGGNQPQHF TGTGCCAGCGCGGGTGGCAATCAGCCCCAGCATTTT